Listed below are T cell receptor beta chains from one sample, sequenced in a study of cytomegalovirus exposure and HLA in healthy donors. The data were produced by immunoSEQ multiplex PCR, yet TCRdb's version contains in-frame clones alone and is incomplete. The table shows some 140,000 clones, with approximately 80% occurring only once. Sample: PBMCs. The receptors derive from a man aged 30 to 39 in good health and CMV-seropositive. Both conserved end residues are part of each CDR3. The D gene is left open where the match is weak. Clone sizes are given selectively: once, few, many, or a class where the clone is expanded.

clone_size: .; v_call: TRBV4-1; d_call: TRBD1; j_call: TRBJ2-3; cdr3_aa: CASSQGVGGRTGVHTDTQYF; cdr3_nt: TGCGCCAGCAGCCAAGGTGTTGGGGGGCGGACAGGGGTGCACACAGATACGCAGTATTTT
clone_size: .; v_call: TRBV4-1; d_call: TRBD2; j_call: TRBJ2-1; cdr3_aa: CASSQDSRASGNPSYNEQFF; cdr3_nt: TGCGCCAGCAGCCAAGACTCTAGGGCTAGCGGTAACCCCTCCTACAATGAGCAGTTCTTC
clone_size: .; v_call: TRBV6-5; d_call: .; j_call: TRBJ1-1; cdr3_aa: CAVLPQGFHEAFF; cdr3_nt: TGTGCCGTACTCCCTCAGGGTTTTCATGAAGCTTTCTTT
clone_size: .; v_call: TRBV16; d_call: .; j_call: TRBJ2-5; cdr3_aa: CASSQYYVGKAGETQYF; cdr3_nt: TGTGCCAGCAGCCAATACTATGTGGGTAAAGCTGGAGAGACCCAGTACTTC
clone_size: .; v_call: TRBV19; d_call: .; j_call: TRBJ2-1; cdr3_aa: CASSIVRGSIYNEQFF; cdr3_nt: TGTGCCAGTAGTATTGTCCGGGGATCTATCTACAATGAGCAGTTCTTC
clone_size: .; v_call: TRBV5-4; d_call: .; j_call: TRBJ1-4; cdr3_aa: CASSSGTGGGDEKLFF; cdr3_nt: TGTGCCAGCAGCTCGGGGACGGGGGGCGGAGATGAAAAACTGTTTTTT
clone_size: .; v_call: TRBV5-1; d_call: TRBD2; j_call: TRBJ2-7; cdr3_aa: CASSPGTSGSFDEQYF; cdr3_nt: TGCGCCAGCAGCCCAGGGACTAGCGGGAGCTTCGACGAGCAGTACTTC
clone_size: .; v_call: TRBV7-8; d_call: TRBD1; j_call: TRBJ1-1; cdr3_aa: CASRIQGAEAFF; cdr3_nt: TGTGCCAGCAGAATACAGGGGGCTGAAGCTTTCTTT
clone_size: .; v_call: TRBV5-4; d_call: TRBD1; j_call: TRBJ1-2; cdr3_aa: CASSSTGTGFGGYTF; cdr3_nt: TGTGCCAGCAGCTCAACCGGGACAGGGTTCGGCGGCTACACCTTC
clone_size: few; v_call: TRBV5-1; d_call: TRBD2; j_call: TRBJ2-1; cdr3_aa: CASNPTGTSEYNEQFF; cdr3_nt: TGCGCCAGCAATCCAACCGGGACTAGCGAATACAATGAGCAGTTCTTC
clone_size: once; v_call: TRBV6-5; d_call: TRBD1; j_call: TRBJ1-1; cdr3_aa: CASTRDRANTEAFF; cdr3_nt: TGTGCCAGCACCCGGGACAGGGCCAACACTGAAGCTTTCTTT
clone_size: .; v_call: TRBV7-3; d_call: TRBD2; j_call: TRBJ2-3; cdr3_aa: CASSSSSSGDTQYF; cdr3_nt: TGTGCCAGCAGCTCCAGTTCTAGCGGAGATACGCAGTATTTT
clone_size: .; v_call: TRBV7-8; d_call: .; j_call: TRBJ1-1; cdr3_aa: CASSLTGSNTEAFF; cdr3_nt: TGTGCCAGCAGCTTAACAGGGTCGAACACTGAAGCTTTCTTT
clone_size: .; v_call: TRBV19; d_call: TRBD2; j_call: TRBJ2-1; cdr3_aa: CASSTRLADNEQFF; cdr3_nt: TGTGCCAGTAGTACCCGACTAGCGGACAATGAGCAGTTCTTC
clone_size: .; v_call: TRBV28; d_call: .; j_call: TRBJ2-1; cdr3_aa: CASSARTFYNEQFF; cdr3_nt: TGTGCCAGCAGTGCCCGGACTTTCTACAATGAGCAGTTCTTC
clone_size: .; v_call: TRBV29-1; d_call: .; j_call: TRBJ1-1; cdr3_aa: CSVGSLEAFF; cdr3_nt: TGCAGCGTTGGATCACTAGAAGCTTTCTTT
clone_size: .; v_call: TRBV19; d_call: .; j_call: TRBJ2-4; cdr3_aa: CASSPTRLGLVF; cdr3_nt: TGTGCCAGTAGTCCCACCCGACTAGGGTTGGTTTTC
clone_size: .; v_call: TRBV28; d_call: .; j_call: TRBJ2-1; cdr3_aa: CASTSGNEQFF; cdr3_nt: TGTGCCTCAACTTCGGGTAATGAGCAGTTCTTC
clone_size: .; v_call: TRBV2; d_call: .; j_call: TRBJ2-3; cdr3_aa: CASSEGDRVTQYF; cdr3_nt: TGTGCCAGCAGTGAAGGCGATCGGGTTACGCAGTATTTT
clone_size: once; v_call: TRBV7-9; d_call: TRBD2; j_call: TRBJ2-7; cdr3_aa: CSSSLGTSGRDYEQYF; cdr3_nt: TGTTCCAGCAGCTTAGGGACTAGCGGGAGGGACTACGAGCAGTACTTC
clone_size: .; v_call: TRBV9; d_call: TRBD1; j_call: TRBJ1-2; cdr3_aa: CASSSRDRDYGYTF; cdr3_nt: TGTGCCAGCAGCTCGAGGGACAGGGACTATGGCTACACCTTC
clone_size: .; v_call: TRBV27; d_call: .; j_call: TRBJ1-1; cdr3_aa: CASSSSTNRADTEAFF; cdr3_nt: TGTGCCAGCAGTTCATCCACTAACAGGGCTGACACTGAAGCTTTCTTT
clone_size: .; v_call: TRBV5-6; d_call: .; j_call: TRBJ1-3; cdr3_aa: CASSWGDPGNTIYF; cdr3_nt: TGTGCCAGCAGCTGGGGAGATCCTGGAAACACCATATATTTT
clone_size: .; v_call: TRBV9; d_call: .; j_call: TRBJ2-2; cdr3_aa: CASSITHGSGNTGELFF; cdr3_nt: TGTGCCAGCAGCATTACCCACGGGAGCGGGAACACCGGGGAGCTGTTTTTT
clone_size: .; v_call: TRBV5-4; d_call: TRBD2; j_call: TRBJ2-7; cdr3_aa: CASSLGRTSPYEQYF; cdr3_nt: TGTGCCAGCAGCTTAGGGAGGACTAGCCCCTACGAGCAGTACTTC
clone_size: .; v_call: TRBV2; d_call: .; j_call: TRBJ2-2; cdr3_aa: CASSDSGGESTGELFF; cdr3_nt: TGTGCCAGCAGTGACTCGGGCGGGGAAAGTACCGGGGAGCTGTTTTTT
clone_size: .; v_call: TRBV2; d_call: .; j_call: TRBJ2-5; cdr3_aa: CASSDSFQETQYF; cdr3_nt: TGTGCCAGCAGTGATTCTTTCCAAGAGACCCAGTACTTC
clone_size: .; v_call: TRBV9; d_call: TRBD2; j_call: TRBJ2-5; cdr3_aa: CASSTSGRHGETQYF; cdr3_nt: TGTGCCAGCAGCACTAGCGGGAGGCACGGGGAGACCCAGTACTTC
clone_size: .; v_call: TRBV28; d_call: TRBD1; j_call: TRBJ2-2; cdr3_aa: CASSLTGGAGELFF; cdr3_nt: TGTGCCAGCAGTTTAACAGGGGGAGCCGGGGAGCTGTTTTTT
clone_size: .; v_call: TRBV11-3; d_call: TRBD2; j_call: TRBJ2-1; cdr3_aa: CASSPMWGGPLDEQFF; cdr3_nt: TGTGCCAGCAGTCCGATGTGGGGAGGGCCCCTCGATGAGCAGTTCTTC
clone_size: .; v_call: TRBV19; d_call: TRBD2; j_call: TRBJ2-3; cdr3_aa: CASTLAGVRCTDTQYF; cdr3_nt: TGTGCCAGTACGCTAGCGGGAGTTAGATGCACAGATACGCAGTATTTT
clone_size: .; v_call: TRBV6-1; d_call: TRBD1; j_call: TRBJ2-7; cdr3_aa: CASSDTPGTGRYEQYF; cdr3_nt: TGTGCCAGCAGTGATACCCCGGGGACAGGGAGGTACGAGCAGTACTTC
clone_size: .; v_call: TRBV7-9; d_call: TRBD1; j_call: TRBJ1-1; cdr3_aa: CSSSLAGQGINTEAFF; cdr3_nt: TGTTCCAGCAGCTTAGCGGGACAGGGGATTAACACTGAAGCTTTCTTT
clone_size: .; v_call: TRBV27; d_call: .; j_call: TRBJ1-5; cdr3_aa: CASSLRAGRNQPQHF; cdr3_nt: TGTGCCAGCAGTTTACGGGCAGGGAGGAATCAGCCCCAGCATTTT
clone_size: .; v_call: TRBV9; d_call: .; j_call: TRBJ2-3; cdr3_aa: CASSVEGVSDTQYF; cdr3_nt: TGTGCCAGCAGCGTAGAAGGGGTTTCAGATACGCAGTATTTT